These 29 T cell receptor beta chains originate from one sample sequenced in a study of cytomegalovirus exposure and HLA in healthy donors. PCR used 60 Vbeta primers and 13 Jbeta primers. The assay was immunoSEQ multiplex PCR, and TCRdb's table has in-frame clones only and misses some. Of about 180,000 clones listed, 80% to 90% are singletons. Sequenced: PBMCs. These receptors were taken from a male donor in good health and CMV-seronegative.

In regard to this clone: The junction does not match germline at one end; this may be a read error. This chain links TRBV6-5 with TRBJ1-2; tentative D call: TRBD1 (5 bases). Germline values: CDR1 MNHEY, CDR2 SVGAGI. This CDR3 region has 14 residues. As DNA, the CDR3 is TGTGCCAGCAGTTTGACAGTACCGAACTATGGCTACCCCTTC. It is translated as CASSLTVPNYGYPF.

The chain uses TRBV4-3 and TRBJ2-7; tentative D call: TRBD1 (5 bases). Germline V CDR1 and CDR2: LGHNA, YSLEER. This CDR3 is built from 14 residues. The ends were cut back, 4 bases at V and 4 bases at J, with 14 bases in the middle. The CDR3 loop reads CASSLGSGRYEQYF. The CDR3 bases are TGCGCCAGCAGCCTTGGGTCAGGGCGGTACGAGCAGTACTTC.

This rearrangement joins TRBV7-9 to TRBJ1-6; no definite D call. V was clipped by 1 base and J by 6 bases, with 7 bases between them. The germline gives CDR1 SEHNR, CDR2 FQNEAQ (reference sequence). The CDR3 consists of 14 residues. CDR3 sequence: CASSLGTFNSPLHF. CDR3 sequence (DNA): TGTGCCAGCAGCTTAGGGACTTTTAATTCACCCCTCCACTTT.

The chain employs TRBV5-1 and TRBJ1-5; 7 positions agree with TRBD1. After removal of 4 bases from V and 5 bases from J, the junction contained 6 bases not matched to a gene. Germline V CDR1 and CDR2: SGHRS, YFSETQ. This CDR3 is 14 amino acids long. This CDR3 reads CASSATGLHQPQHF. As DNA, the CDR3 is TGCGCCAGCAGCGCGACAGGGCTCCATCAGCCCCAGCATTTT.

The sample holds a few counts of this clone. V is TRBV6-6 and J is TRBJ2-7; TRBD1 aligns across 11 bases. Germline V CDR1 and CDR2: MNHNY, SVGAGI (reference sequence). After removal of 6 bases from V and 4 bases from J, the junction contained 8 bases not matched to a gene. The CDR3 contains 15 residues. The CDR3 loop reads CASSLSGTGGYEQYF. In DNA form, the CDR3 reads TGTGCCAGCAGCCTAAGCGGGACAGGGGGATACGAGCAGTACTTC.

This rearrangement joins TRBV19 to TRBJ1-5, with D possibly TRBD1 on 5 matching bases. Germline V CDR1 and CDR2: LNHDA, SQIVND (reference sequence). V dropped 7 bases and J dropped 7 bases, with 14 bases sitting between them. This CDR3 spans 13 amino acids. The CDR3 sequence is CASTYSGYQPQHF. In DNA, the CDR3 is TGTGCCAGTACTTACTCAGGGTACCAGCCCCAGCATTTT.

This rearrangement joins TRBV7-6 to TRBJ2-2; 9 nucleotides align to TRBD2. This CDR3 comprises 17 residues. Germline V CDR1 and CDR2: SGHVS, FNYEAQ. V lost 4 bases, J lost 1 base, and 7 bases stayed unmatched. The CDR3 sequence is CASSSLLSGRNTGELFF. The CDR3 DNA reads TGTGCCAGCAGCTCGTTGCTTAGCGGGAGGAACACCGGGGAGCTGTTTTTT.

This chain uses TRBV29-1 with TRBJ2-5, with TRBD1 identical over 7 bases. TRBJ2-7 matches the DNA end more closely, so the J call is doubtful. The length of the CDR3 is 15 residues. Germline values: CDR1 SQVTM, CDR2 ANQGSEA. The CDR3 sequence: CSVEGRRTGTYEQYF. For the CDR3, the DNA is TGCAGCGTTGAAGGCCGTAGGACAGGTACCTACGAGCAGTACTTC.

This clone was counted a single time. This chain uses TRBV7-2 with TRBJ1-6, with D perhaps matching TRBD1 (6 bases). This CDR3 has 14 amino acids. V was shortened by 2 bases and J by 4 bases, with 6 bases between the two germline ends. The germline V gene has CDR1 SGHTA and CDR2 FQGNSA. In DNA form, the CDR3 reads TGTGCCAGCAGCTTACAGGGGTATAATTCACCCCTCCACTTT. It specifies CASSLQGYNSPLHF.

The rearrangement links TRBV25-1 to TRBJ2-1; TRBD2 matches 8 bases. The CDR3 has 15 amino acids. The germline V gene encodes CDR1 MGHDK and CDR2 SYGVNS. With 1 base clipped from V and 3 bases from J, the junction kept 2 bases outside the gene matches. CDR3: CASSEFAGGYNEQFF. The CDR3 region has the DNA TGTGCCAGCAGTGAATTCGCGGGAGGCTACAATGAGCAGTTCTTC.

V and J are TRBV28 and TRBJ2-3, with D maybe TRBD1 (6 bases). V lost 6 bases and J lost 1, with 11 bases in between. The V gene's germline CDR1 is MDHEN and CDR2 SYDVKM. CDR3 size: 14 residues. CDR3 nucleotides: TGTGCCAGCAGACAGGGATCTGGCACAGATACGCAGTATTTT. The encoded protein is CASRQGSGTDTQYF.

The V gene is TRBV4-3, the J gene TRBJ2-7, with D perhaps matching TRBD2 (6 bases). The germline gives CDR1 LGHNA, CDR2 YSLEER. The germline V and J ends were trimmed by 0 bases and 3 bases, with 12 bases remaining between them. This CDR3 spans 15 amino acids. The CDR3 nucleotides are TGCGCCAGCAGCCAAGATCTCGACGGGAGCTACGAGCAGTACTTC. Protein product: CASSQDLDGSYEQYF.

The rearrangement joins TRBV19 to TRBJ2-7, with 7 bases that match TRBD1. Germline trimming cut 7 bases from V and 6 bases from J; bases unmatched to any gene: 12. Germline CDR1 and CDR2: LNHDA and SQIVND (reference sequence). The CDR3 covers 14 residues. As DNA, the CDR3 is TGTGCCAGTAACCACGGGACAGAAAGACGCGAGCAGTACTTC. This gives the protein CASNHGTERREQYF.

CDR3 protein: CASSPGGWETQYF. The CDR3 coding sequence is TGTGCCAGCAGCCCGGGTGGGTGGGAGACCCAGTACTTC. V and J are TRBV7-3 and TRBJ2-5; no definite D call. This CDR3 is 13 amino acids long. Germline CDR1 reads SGHTA; CDR2 reads FQGTGA. V was pared by 5 bases and J by 5 bases, with 12 bases between.

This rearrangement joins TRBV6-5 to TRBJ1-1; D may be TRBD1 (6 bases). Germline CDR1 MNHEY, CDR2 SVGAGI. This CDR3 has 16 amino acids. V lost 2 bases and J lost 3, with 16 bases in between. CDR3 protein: CASSYPQGVRDTEAFF. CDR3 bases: TGTGCCAGCAGTTACCCACAGGGTGTTCGGGACACTGAAGCTTTCTTT.

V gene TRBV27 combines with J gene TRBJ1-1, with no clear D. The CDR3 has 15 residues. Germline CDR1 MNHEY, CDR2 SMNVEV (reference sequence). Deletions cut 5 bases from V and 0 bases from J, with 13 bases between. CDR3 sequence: CASSRAGLLNTEAFF. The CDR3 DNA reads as TGTGCCAGCAGTCGGGCGGGGTTACTGAACACTGAAGCTTTCTTT.

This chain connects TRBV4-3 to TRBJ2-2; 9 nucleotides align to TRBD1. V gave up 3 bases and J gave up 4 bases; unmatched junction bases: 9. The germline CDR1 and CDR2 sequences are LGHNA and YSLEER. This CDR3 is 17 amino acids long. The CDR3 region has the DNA TGCGCCAGCAGCCACGTACAGGGGGCGCGTGGCACCGGGGAGCTGTTTTTT. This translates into CASSHVQGARGTGELFF.

CDR3 nucleotide sequence: TGCGCCAGCAGCTTGGTGGCGGGAGGGCCGGGGAATACGCAGTATTTT. Its protein product is CASSLVAGGPGNTQYF. V gene TRBV5-1 combines with J gene TRBJ2-3; 9 positions agree with TRBD2. V gave up 0 bases and J gave up 7 bases; unmatched junction bases: 9. Per germline, CDR1 SGHRS and CDR2 YFSETQ. The CDR3 has 16 amino acids.

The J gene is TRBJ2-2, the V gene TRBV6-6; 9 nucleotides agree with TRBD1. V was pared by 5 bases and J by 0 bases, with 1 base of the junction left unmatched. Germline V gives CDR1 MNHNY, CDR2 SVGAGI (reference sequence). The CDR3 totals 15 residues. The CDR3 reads CASSRDRANTGELFF. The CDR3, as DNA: TGTGCCAGCAGTAGGGACAGGGCGAACACCGGGGAGCTGTTTTTT.

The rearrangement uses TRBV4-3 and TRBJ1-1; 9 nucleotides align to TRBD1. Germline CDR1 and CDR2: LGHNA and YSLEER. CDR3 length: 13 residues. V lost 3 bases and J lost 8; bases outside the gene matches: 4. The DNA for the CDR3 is TGCGCCAGCAGCCAGGTGACAGGGGGAGAAGCTTTCTTT. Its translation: CASSQVTGGEAFF.

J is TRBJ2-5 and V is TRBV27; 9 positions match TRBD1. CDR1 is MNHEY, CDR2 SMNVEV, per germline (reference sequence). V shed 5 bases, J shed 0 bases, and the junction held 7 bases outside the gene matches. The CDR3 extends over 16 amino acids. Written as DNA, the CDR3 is TGTGCCAGCAGTGGTAAGGACAGGGGAGACCAAGAGACCCAGTACTTC. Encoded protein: CASSGKDRGDQETQYF.

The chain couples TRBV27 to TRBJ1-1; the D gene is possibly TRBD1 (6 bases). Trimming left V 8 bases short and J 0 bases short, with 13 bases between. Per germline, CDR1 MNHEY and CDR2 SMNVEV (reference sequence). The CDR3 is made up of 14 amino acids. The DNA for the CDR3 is TGTGCCAGCCGGACAGTCATGGTGAACACTGAAGCTTTCTTT. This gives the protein CASRTVMVNTEAFF.

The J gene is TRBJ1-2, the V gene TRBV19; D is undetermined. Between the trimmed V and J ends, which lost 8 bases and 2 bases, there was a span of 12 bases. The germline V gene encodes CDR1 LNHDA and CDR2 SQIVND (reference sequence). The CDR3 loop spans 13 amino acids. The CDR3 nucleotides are TGTGCCAGTCGCAGTGGAGGCAACTATGGCTACACCTTC. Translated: CASRSGGNYGYTF.

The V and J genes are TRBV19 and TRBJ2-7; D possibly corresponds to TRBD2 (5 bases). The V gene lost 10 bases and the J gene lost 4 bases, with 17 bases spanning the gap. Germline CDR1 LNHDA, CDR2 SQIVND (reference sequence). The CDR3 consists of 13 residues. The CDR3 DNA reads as TGTGCCACCGCCTCGCCGGGGTTATACGAGCAGTACTTC. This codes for CATASPGLYEQYF.

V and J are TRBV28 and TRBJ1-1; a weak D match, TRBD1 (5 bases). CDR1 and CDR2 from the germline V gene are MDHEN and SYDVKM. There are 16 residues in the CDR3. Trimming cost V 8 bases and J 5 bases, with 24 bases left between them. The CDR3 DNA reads TGTGCCAGCGCCGAACTTTTACCGGGACTTAATACTGAAGCTTTCTTT. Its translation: CASAELLPGLNTEAFF.

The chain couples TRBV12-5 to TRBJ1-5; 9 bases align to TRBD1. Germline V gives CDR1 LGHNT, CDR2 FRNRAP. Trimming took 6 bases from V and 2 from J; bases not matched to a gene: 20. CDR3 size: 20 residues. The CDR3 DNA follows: TGTGCTAGTGGCGCCAGCCGGGACAGGGAGGACGGAGATGGCAATCAGCCCCAGCATTTT. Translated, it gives CASGASRDREDGDGNQPQHF.

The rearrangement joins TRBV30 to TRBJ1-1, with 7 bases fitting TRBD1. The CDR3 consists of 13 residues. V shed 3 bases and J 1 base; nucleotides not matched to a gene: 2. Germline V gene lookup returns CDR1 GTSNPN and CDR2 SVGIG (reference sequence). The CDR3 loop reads CAWRGQRNTEAFF. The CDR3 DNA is TGTGCCTGGAGGGGACAGAGGAACACTGAAGCTTTCTTT. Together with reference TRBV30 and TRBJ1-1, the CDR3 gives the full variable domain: SQTIHQWPATLVQPVGSPLSLECTVEGTSNPNLYWYRQAAGRGLQLLFYSVGIGQISSEVPQNLSASRPQDRQFILSSKKLLLSDSGFYLCAWRGQRNTEAFFGQGTRLTVV.

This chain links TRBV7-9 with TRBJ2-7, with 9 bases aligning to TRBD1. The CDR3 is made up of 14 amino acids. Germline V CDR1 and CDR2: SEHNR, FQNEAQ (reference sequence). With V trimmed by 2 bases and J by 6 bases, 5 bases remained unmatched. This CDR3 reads CASSLMGQGFEQYF. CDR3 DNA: TGTGCCAGCAGCTTAATGGGACAGGGTTTCGAGCAGTACTTC.

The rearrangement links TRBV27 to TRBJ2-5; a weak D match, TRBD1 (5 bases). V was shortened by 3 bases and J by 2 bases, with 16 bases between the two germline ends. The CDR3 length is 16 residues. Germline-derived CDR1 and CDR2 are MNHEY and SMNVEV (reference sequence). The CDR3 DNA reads TGTGCCAGCAGTTTGCGCAGGGCGAATTCACAAGAGACCCAGTACTTC. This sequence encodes CASSLRRANSQETQYF.